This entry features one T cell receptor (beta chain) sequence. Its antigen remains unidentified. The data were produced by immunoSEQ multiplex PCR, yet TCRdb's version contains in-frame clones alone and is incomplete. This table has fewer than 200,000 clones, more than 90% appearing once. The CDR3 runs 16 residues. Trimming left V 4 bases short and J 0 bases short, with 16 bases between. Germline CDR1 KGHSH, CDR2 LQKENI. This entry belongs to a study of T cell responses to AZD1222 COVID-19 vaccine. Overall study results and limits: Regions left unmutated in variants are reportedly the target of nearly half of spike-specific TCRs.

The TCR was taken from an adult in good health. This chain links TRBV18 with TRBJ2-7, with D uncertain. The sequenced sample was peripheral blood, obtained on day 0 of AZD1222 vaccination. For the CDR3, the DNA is TGTGCCAGCTCACGCGATAACATGGCGAGCTCCTACGAGCAGTACTTC. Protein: CASSRDNMASSYEQYF.